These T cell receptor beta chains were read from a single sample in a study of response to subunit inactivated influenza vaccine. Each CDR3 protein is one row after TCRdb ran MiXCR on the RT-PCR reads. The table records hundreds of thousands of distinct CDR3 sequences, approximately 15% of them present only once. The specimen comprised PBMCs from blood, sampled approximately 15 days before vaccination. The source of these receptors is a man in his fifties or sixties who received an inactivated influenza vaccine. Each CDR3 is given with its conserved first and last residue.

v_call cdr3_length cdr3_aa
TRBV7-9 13 CASSLEGGRGYTF
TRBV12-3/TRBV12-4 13 CASRGDGAYEQYF
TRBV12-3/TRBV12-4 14 CASSIRDGSYEQYF
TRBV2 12 CASSEDRFYAFF
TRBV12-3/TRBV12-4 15 CASSLLTSGYNEQFF
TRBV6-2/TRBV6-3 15 CASSYDGGTIYEQYF
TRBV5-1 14 CASSPKGGHYEQYF
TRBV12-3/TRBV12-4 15 CASSWGTGATGELFF
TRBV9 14 CASSGGMGWSEQFF
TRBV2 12 CASSGTGTEAFF
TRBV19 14 CASSISTGSETQYF
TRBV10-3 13 CAISPHSRDEQYF
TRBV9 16 CASSVVLAGSNNEQFF
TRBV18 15 CASSPGPGVRNEQFF
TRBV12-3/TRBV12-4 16 CASSSSGTGAYNEQFF
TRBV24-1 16 CATSDSGTGKSGELFF
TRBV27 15 CASSSGLGERNTIYF
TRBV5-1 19 CASSLGRGVIVAGANVLTF
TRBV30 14 CAWSLSVLNTEAFF
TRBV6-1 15 CASSPTGSFSYGYTF
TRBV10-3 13 CAISDLDTNEQFF
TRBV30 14 CAWSVFSNQETQYF